The next 3 T cell receptor beta chains were all read from a single sample in a study of CD8 T cells in ankylosing spondylitis. Findings and caveats of the study: Roughly eight highly homologous variants made up a TCR beta motif, and this motif appeared characteristic of ankylosing spondylitis blood.

Via MiXCR, TCRdb re-called the 5' RACE reads, giving one row per CDR3 protein. Of roughly 440,000 distinct CDR3 sequences in the sample, 15% to 20% were seen once. Antigens for these TCRs are unknown. The sample comprised blood, either unsorted or a sorted T cell fraction (not recorded which). The receptors derive from a male donor with ankylosing spondylitis.

V is TRBV5-1 and J is TRBJ1-1, with a tentative D call TRBD1 (6 bases). Germline CDR1 reads SGHRS; CDR2 reads YFSETQ. Trimming left V 2 bases short and J 3 bases short, with 14 bases between. This CDR3 has 15 residues. The CDR3 nucleotides are TGCGCCAGCAGCTTCGAGACAGGCTGGGACACTGAAGCTTTCTTT. Its translation: CASSFETGWDTEAFF.

This clonotype was seen just once. The chain employs TRBV6-2 or TRBV6-3 and TRBJ2-7; 11 bases align to TRBD2. This CDR3 is built from 16 residues. V shed 7 bases and J 5 bases; nucleotides not matched to a gene: 13. Germline V gene lookup returns CDR1 MNHEY and CDR2 SVGEGT. This CDR3 reads CASKPSGRYLPHEQYF. CDR3 DNA: TGTGCCAGCAAACCTAGCGGGAGGTACCTACCCCACGAGCAGTACTTC.

This chain links TRBV5-5 with TRBJ2-7, with D unclear. Trimming took 1 base from V and 5 from J, leaving 16 bases between them. In germline, CDR1 is SGHKS, CDR2 YYEKEE (reference sequence). The CDR3 runs 15 residues. The CDR3 here is CASSLILTGRDEQYF. CDR3 sequence (DNA): TGTGCCAGCAGCTTGATTTTGACCGGTCGGGACGAGCAGTACTTC.